This is a list of T cell receptor beta chains from one sample in a study of blood T cell repertoires in COVID-19. Assay used: immunoSEQ multiplex PCR; TCRdb lists only in-frame clones, some missing. Among roughly 100,000 clones listed, just under 95% were seen once. The sequencing sample was made of peripheral blood. Receptors originate from a woman aged 45-59 years with COVID-19, enrolled during active disease. CDR3s include the opening cysteine and the closing phenylalanine or tryptophan. Each record gives: D gene, V gene, clone size, J gene, CDR3 protein, CDR3 DNA. D genes are given only for firm matches. Not all rows give a size; the values are once, few, many and, for expanded clones, a class.

>TRBD1|TRBV19|NA|TRBJ2-1
CASSIDLGTGGYNEQFF
TGTGCCAGTAGTATCGACCTTGGGACAGGGGGCTACAATGAGCAGTTCTTC
>TRBD1|TRBV11-2|NA|TRBJ1-2
CASTPRGDRFNYGYTF
TGTGCCAGCACCCCAAGGGGGGACAGATTTAACTATGGCTACACCTTC
>NA|TRBV10-3|NA|TRBJ1-1
CAISEGRVTEAFF
TGTGCCATCAGTGAGGGCAGGGTCACTGAAGCTTTCTTT
>TRBD2|TRBV10-2|once|TRBJ2-3
CASKGLAGTPDGTDTQYF
TGCGCCAGCAAAGGACTAGCGGGGACTCCAGACGGCACAGATACGCAGTATTTT
>NA|TRBV30|NA|TRBJ2-2
CAWSVRAGELFF
TGTGCCTGGAGTGTAAGAGCCGGGGAGCTGTTTTTT
>TRBD1|TRBV7-9|NA|TRBJ2-3
CASSPRDRGGGDTQYF
TGTGCCAGCAGCCCGCGGGACAGGGGAGGCGGCGATACGCAGTATTTT
>NA|TRBV5-1|once|TRBJ1-2
CASSGQGVGYTF
TGCGCCAGCAGTGGGCAGGGCGTAGGCTACACCTTC
>TRBD1|TRBV19|NA|TRBJ2-1
CASSKDRAYNEQFF
TGTGCCAGTAGTAAAGACAGGGCCTACAATGAGCAGTTCTTC
>NA|TRBV6-6|NA|TRBJ1-1
CASSYLRAGATEAFF
TGTGCCAGCAGTTATCTTCGGGCAGGGGCCACTGAAGCTTTCTTT
>TRBD2|TRBV7-6|once|TRBJ2-3
CASSPRLAGGSDTQYF
TGTGCCAGCAGCCCCCGCCTAGCGGGGGGGTCAGATACGCAGTATTTT
>NA|TRBV12-3/TRBV12-4|NA|TRBJ2-5
CASRKGGLTQYF
TGTGCCAGCAGGAAGGGAGGTTTGACCCAGTACTTC
>NA|TRBV7-9|NA|TRBJ2-7
CASSHGQQPTYEQYF
TGTGCCAGCAGCCATGGACAGCAGCCCACCTACGAGCAGTACTTC
>TRBD1|TRBV24-1|NA|TRBJ2-2
CATSPIGTDYTGELFF
TGTGCCACCAGTCCGATCGGGACAGACTACACCGGGGAGCTGTTTTTT
>TRBD2|TRBV5-8|once|TRBJ2-3
CASSFLIAGGTDTQYF
TGTGCCAGCAGCTTCCTAATAGCGGGGGGGACAGATACGCAGTATTTT
>TRBD1|TRBV5-5|NA|TRBJ1-2
CASSSGTAEANYGYTF
TGTGCCAGCAGCTCCGGGACAGCAGAGGCCAACTATGGCTACACCTTC
>NA|TRBV20-1|NA|TRBJ1-1
CSAAEDTEAFF
TGCAGTGCCGCGGAAGACACTGAAGCTTTCTTT
>TRBD2|TRBV27|NA|TRBJ2-1
CASSSPRTSGTYNEQFF
TGTGCCAGCAGTTCCCCTCGGACTAGCGGGACTTACAATGAGCAGTTCTTC
>NA|TRBV6-5|few|TRBJ1-5
CASRNIGQRDPQHF
TGTGCCAGCAGGAATATAGGCCAGCGAGATCCCCAGCATTTT
>TRBD1|TRBV11-3|NA|TRBJ1-1
CASSLGQSGTEAFF
TGTGCCAGCAGCCTGGGACAGTCTGGTACTGAAGCTTTCTTT
>NA|TRBV6-4|NA|TRBJ1-5
CASSDSLGNQPQHF
TGTGCCAGCAGTGACTCACTTGGCAATCAGCCCCAGCATTTT
>TRBD1|TRBV19|NA|TRBJ1-5
CASKKGTGVTRDQPQHF
TGTGCCAGTAAGAAGGGGACAGGGGTGACCCGCGATCAGCCCCAGCATTTT
>TRBD1|TRBV19|NA|TRBJ1-2
CASSDRGYGYTF
TGTGCCAGCTCTGACAGGGGCTATGGCTACACCTTC
>NA|TRBV6-5|NA|TRBJ2-3
CAGQGIGTDTQYF
TGTGCCGGTCAGGGGATAGGAACAGATACGCAGTATTTT
>NA|TRBV6-5|NA|TRBJ1-5
CASSYGFNQPQHF
TGTGCCAGCAGTTATGGCTTCAATCAGCCCCAGCATTTT
>NA|TRBV1|few|TRBJ2-2
CTSSRTGPKRTNTGELFF
TGCACCAGCAGCCGAACGGGCCCCAAGCGGACGAACACCGGGGAGCTGTTTTTT
>TRBD1|TRBV6-5|NA|TRBJ1-2
CASSYKTGGGYTF
TGTGCCAGCAGTTATAAGACAGGGGGTGGCTACACCTTC
>TRBD1|TRBV5-8|NA|TRBJ1-1
CASTGDRGSEAFF
TGTGCCAGCACCGGGGACAGGGGCTCTGAAGCTTTCTTT
>NA|TRBV5-1|NA|TRBJ2-3
CASSLGNSHSADTQYF
TGCGCCAGCAGCTTAGGGAACAGCCATAGCGCAGATACGCAGTATTTT
>TRBD1|TRBV27|NA|TRBJ1-5
CASSPGTGNQPQHF
TGTGCCAGCAGCCCTGGGACAGGCAATCAGCCCCAGCATTTT
>NA|TRBV5-1|NA|TRBJ1-2
CASSLDRSYAGLYGYTF
TGCGCCAGCAGCCTTGATAGATCGTATGCAGGTCTCTATGGCTACACCTTC
>NA|TRBV7-8|NA|TRBJ1-1
CASSLDAASLPFF
TGTGCCAGCAGCTTAGATGCCGCCAGTCTCCCTTTCTTT
>NA|TRBV24-1|NA|TRBJ1-4
CATSDTGSTNEKLFF
TGTGCCACCAGTGACACAGGGTCAACTAATGAAAAACTGTTTTTT
>NA|TRBV18|NA|TRBJ2-5
CASSPRGEETQYF
TGTGCCAGCTCACCGCGCGGGGAAGAGACCCAGTACTTC
>TRBD1|TRBV5-1|NA|TRBJ1-1
CASSRLGQGGFTEAFF
TGCGCCAGCAGCAGACTTGGACAGGGGGGGTTCACTGAAGCTTTCTTT
>NA|TRBV5-5|NA|TRBJ1-3
CASSLQARAGAGNTIYF
TGTGCCAGCAGCCTTCAAGCCCGGGCAGGGGCTGGAAACACCATATATTTT
>NA|TRBV19|NA|TRBJ1-3
CASSYQGLISSSGNTIYF
TGTGCCAGTAGTTACCAGGGGTTGATTTCGAGCTCTGGAAACACCATATATTTT
>TRBD2|TRBV20-1|NA|TRBJ2-7
CSASKLAVYEQYF
TGCAGTGCTAGTAAACTAGCGGTCTACGAGCAGTACTTC
>NA|TRBV4-3|few|TRBJ2-2
CASSQDTAGELFF
TGCGCCAGCAGCCAAGATACGGCCGGGGAGCTGTTTTTT
>NA|TRBV19|NA|TRBJ2-7
CASSIAGGDEQYF
TGTGCCAGTAGTATAGCCGGGGGAGACGAGCAGTACTTC
>TRBD2|TRBV6-5|NA|TRBJ2-2
CASRGTSGATGELFF
TGTGCCAGCAGAGGGACTAGCGGGGCCACCGGGGAGCTGTTTTTT
>TRBD1|TRBV7-6|NA|TRBJ1-1
CASTPRGLGTEAFF
TGTGCCAGCACCCCTAGGGGGCTAGGGACTGAAGCTTTCTTT
>NA|TRBV19|once|TRBJ1-1
CASSVDPAGYAEAFF
TGTGCCAGTAGTGTGGACCCGGCAGGGTACGCTGAAGCTTTCTTT
>TRBD1|TRBV5-1|once|TRBJ1-2
CASSSRDRDFGYTF
TGCGCCAGCAGCTCCCGGGACAGGGATTTTGGCTACACCTTC
>NA|TRBV7-2|NA|TRBJ1-1
CASSKSSIGPEAFF
TGTGCCAGCAGCAAAAGCTCGATCGGTCCTGAAGCTTTCTTT
>NA|TRBV3-1/TRBV3-2|NA|TRBJ1-2
CASSHTNNYGYTF
TGTGCCAGCAGCCATACAAATAACTATGGCTACACCTTC
>NA|TRBV23-1|once|TRBJ1-4
CACTEGTPYEKLFF
TGCGCGTGCACGGAGGGGACTCCTTACGAAAAACTGTTTTTT
>NA|TRBV6-5|NA|TRBJ2-1
CASSKGSYNEQFF
TGTGCCAGCAGTAAGGGGTCCTACAATGAGCAGTTCTTC
>NA|TRBV2|NA|TRBJ2-4
CASSAGQILAKNIQYF
TGTGCCAGCAGTGCGGGACAAATTCTAGCCAAAAACATTCAGTACTTC
>NA|TRBV12-3/TRBV12-4|NA|TRBJ1-1
CASSLDPGTEAFF
TGTGCCAGCAGTTTAGATCCGGGCACTGAAGCTTTCTTT
>NA|TRBV27|NA|TRBJ1-4
CASSSSRNEKLFF
TGTGCCAGCAGTTCTAGCCGCAATGAAAAACTGTTTTTT
>NA|TRBV5-1|NA|TRBJ2-3
CASTLRGYTDTQYF
TGCGCCAGCACCCTAAGAGGTTACACAGATACGCAGTATTTT
>NA|TRBV5-4|NA|TRBJ2-5
CASSLDAGRAGETQYF
TGTGCCAGCAGCTTGGATGCAGGTCGGGCGGGGGAGACCCAGTACTTC
>NA|TRBV5-3|NA|TRBJ1-6
CARSACGGEYSPLHF
TGTGCCAGAAGCGCCTGTGGAGGGGAGTATTCACCCCTCCACTTT